The next 26 T cell receptor beta chains were all read from a single sample in a study of cytomegalovirus exposure and HLA in healthy donors. PCR employed 60 Vbeta and 13 Jbeta primers. Repertoires were generated with immunoSEQ multiplex PCR, while TCRdb's copy carries only in-frame clones and drops some. The sample has some 79,000 clones, around 79% seen once. Sequences were obtained from PBMCs. The receptors stem from a male donor in good health and CMV-seropositive.

The V gene is TRBV11-2, the J gene TRBJ2-1; 14 nucleotides agree with TRBD2. Trimming took 3 bases from V and 9 from J; bases not matched to a gene: 13. The length of the CDR3 is 18 residues. Germline V gene lookup returns CDR1 SGHAT and CDR2 FQNNGV. This CDR3 reads CASSLLSRLAGGAGEQFF. The CDR3 DNA follows: TGTGCCAGCAGCTTGTTAAGTCGACTAGCGGGAGGGGCGGGTGAGCAGTTCTTC.

The table lists this clone with a count of one. This chain uses TRBV29-1 with TRBJ1-5, with 7 nucleotides matching TRBD1. V lost 7 bases, J lost 3 bases, and 6 bases stayed unmatched. Germline CDR1 SQVTM, CDR2 ANQGSEA. The CDR3 is 13 amino acids. The CDR3 coding sequence is TGCAGCGCGGCCGGGACAGACAATCAGCCCCAGCATTTT. This translates into CSAAGTDNQPQHF.

This chain uses TRBV10-3 with TRBJ1-5; D is uncertain. CDR1 and CDR2 (germline): ENHRY, SYGVKD. The CDR3 has 13 residues. V lost 10 bases and J 7 bases, leaving 17 bases between the germline ends. CDR3 coding DNA: TGTGCCACTGTAGGGTTTACGGGGCAGCCCCAGCATTTT. Protein product: CATVGFTGQPQHF.

The chain carries TRBV9 and TRBJ1-2, with 10 bases aligning to TRBD1. CDR3 length: 17 residues. Germline V gene sequence: CDR1 SGDLS, CDR2 YYNGEE. With V trimmed by 4 bases and J by 4 bases, 13 bases remained unmatched. The CDR3 DNA is TGTGCCAGCAGCCCGGGGACAGGGGTTCAATTTTTCTATGGCTACACCTTC. This translates into CASSPGTGVQFFYGYTF.

V is TRBV2 and J is TRBJ2-7; D perhaps matches TRBD1 (5 bases). The V gene's germline CDR1 is SNHLY and CDR2 FYNNEI. V was shortened by 10 bases and J by 0 bases, with 13 bases between the two germline ends. The CDR3 has 13 residues. In DNA form, the CDR3 reads TGTGCCACCCAAAGGGGTTTCTCCTACGAGCAGTACTTC. Protein sequence: CATQRGFSYEQYF.

J is TRBJ1-1 and V is TRBV7-9; 8 nucleotides match TRBD1. Trimming took 5 bases from V and 0 from J; bases not matched to a gene: 2. Germline V gene data show CDR1 as SEHNR and CDR2 as FQNEAQ (reference sequence). The CDR3 loop spans 14 amino acids. In DNA, the CDR3 is TGTGCCAGCAGCCTGGGACAGGTGAACACTGAAGCTTTCTTT. Its translation is CASSLGQVNTEAFF.

CDR3 DNA: TGTGCCAGCAGCCTACAGGGCAGCACAGATACGCAGTATTTT. Residues: CASSLQGSTDTQYF. This chain connects TRBV9 to TRBJ2-3, with D maybe TRBD1 (6 bases). The CDR3 has 14 residues. CDR1 is SGDLS, CDR2 YYNGEE, per germline. Trimming shortened V by 4 bases and J by 0 bases, and 9 bases separated the two germline ends.

V and J are TRBV5-1 and TRBJ1-5; TRBD1 matches 7 bases. CDR1 SGHRS and CDR2 YFSETQ come from the germline V gene. This CDR3 has 15 amino acids. V was clipped by 2 bases and J by 5 bases; unmatched bases: 7. The CDR3 sequence is CASSFLDREDQPQHF. CDR3 coding DNA: TGCGCCAGCAGCTTCCTCGACAGGGAGGATCAGCCCCAGCATTTT.

This clone was detected only once. The rearrangement joins TRBV15 to TRBJ1-6; D is unclear. V was clipped by 0 bases and J by 7 bases, with 10 bases between them. The CDR3 contains 15 residues. Germline CDR1 is LNHNV and CDR2 is YYDKDF (reference sequence). The CDR3 DNA sequence: TGTGCCACCAGCAGAGATTCGGTGGAGAATTCACCCCTCCACTTT. It is translated as CATSRDSVENSPLHF.

The genes are TRBV5-4 and TRBJ2-7; 7 bases fit TRBD1. V dropped 7 bases and J dropped 2; count of bases not matched to a gene: 15. CDR3 length: 16 amino acids. Germline CDR1 and CDR2: SGHNT and YYREEE (reference sequence). Written as DNA, the CDR3 is TGTGCCAGCCATCATGTGGACAGGACATATGCCTACGAGCAGTACTTC. It is translated as CASHHVDRTYAYEQYF. The full variable domain, in which reference TRBV5-4 and TRBJ2-7 provide the parts outside the CDR3, is ETGVTQSPTHLIKTRGQQVTLRCSSQSGHNTVSWYQQALGQGPQFIFQYYREEENGRGNFPPRFSGLQFPNYSSELNVNALELDDSALYLCASHHVDRTYAYEQYFGPGTRLTVT.

J is TRBJ1-2 and V is TRBV7-2, with a possible D match to TRBD1 (5 bases). Looked up from germline, CDR1 is SGHTA and CDR2 is FQGNSA. V lost 5 bases, J lost 2 bases, and 12 bases lay in between. CDR3 length: 14 amino acids. This CDR3 reads CASSPAGRNYGYTF. For the CDR3, the DNA is TGTGCCAGCAGCCCAGCGGGGCGGAACTATGGCTACACCTTC.

Only one count was recorded for this clone. J is TRBJ2-3 and V is TRBV7-4, with TRBD2 matching 12 bases. The CDR3 length is 18 residues. Trimming at V came to 6 bases and at J to 3 bases, leaving 13 bases not matched to a gene. Germline values: CDR1 SGHVT, CDR2 SQSDAQ. The CDR3 sequence is CASRPTRLAGVWTDTQYF. DNA for the CDR3: TGTGCCAGCAGACCTACCCGACTAGCGGGAGTCTGGACAGATACGCAGTATTTT.

This chain connects TRBV9 to TRBJ2-5; 10 bases fit TRBD2. CDR3 length: 16 residues. Germline assignment: CDR1 SGDLS and CDR2 YYNGEE. V shed 3 bases, J shed 5 bases, and the junction held 10 bases outside the gene matches. The DNA of the CDR3 is TGTGCCAGCAGCGGGAGAATAGCGGGGGGAATTGAGACCCAGTACTTC. Translating gives CASSGRIAGGIETQYF.

In its sample, this clone was seen a few times. A far larger clone is one base from this, pointing to a likely read error. The chain carries TRBV6-5 and TRBJ1-1; no firm D call. Germline V gene data show CDR1 as MNHEY and CDR2 as SVGAGI. The CDR3 is made up of 15 amino acids. CDR3 region: CARSYEGGMNTEAFF. CDR3 sequence (DNA): TGTGCCAGGAGTTACGAGGGCGGGATGAACACTGAAGCTTTCTTT.

The gene calls are TRBV7-9 and TRBJ1-2; no reliable D call. V lost 1 base and J 7 bases, leaving 4 bases between the germline ends. The CDR3 runs 11 residues. Germline V gene data show CDR1 as SEHNR and CDR2 as FQNEAQ (reference sequence). This CDR3 is CASSLGSGYTF. For the CDR3, the DNA is TGTGCCAGCAGCTTAGGGAGTGGCTACACCTTC.

The chain joins TRBV7-9 to TRBJ2-7; no clear D gene. V gave up 5 bases and J gave up 4 bases, with 6 bases separating them. The CDR3 sequence is 11 residues long. Germline values: CDR1 SEHNR, CDR2 FQNEAQ (reference sequence). The CDR3 reads CASSLRYEQYF. The CDR3 region has the DNA TGTGCCAGCAGCCTTCGGTACGAGCAGTACTTC.

The chain carries TRBV19 and TRBJ2-7; TRBD1 might be the D (5 bases). The CDR3 contains 14 residues. Germline loops: CDR1 LNHDA, CDR2 SQIVND (reference sequence). V was clipped by 4 bases and J by 3 bases, with 13 bases between them. CDR3: CASSTSGRGYEQYF. CDR3 coding DNA: TGTGCCAGTAGTACGTCCGGAAGGGGCTACGAGCAGTACTTC.

J is TRBJ1-1 and V is TRBV27; 11 nucleotides line up with TRBD1. The CDR3 runs 14 residues. Germline V lookup: CDR1 MNHEY, CDR2 SMNVEV (reference sequence). The J segment lost 8 bases and the V segment lost 4 bases, leaving 6 bases of the junction unmatched. CDR3 nucleotide sequence: TGTGCCAGCAGTTCAGGACAGGGGGCGGCGGAAGCTTTCTTT. As protein: CASSSGQGAAEAFF.

The chain is built from TRBV19 and TRBJ2-3; 8 bases map to TRBD1. Germline V CDR1 and CDR2: LNHDA, SQIVND (reference sequence). The CDR3 length is 15 residues. The V gene end was trimmed by 5 bases and the J gene end by 0 bases; junction bases not matched to a gene: 4. The CDR3 DNA sequence: TGTGCCAGTAGTCAGGGGGCGGTTAGCACAGATACGCAGTATTTT. The encoded protein is CASSQGAVSTDTQYF.

The gene calls are TRBV27 and TRBJ2-1; a possible D gene is TRBD1 (5 bases). Trimming took 4 bases from V and 2 from J, leaving 12 bases between them. The CDR3 contains 15 residues. Germline V gene sequence: CDR1 MNHEY, CDR2 SMNVEV (reference sequence). The CDR3 sequence: CASSWSAGTYNEQFF. The CDR3 nucleotides are TGTGCCAGCAGTTGGTCGGCAGGGACCTACAATGAGCAGTTCTTC.

The V and J genes are TRBV4-1 and TRBJ2-3; weak D call: TRBD2 (6 bases). Germline V gene sequence: CDR1 MGHRA, CDR2 YSYEKL. Trimming took 4 bases from V and 6 from J, leaving 11 bases between them. This CDR3 is built from 13 residues. CDR3 sequence reads: CASSPPSEDTQYF. The DNA for the CDR3 is TGCGCCAGCAGCCCCCCTAGCGAGGATACGCAGTATTTT.

The chain combines TRBV20-1 with TRBJ2-7; D not certain. The CDR3 consists of 11 residues. The V gene lost 2 bases and the J gene lost 2 bases, with 4 bases spanning the gap. Germline V lookup: CDR1 DFQATT, CDR2 SNEGSKA (reference sequence). CDR3 loop: CSARRAYEQYF. The DNA of the CDR3 is TGCAGTGCTAGAAGAGCCTACGAGCAGTACTTC.

The chain is built from TRBV28 and TRBJ2-7; TRBD1 is a possible D gene (5 bases). Germline assignment: CDR1 MDHEN and CDR2 SYDVKM. Trimming removed 2 bases from V and 0 bases from J, with 14 bases in between. This CDR3 comprises 16 residues. The CDR3 region is CASSLQGSPPSYEQYF. The DNA of the CDR3 is TGTGCCAGCAGTTTACAGGGAAGTCCTCCCTCCTACGAGCAGTACTTC.

The V gene is TRBV5-1, the J gene TRBJ2-5; D might be TRBD2 (6 bases). Looked up from germline, CDR1 is SGHRS and CDR2 is YFSETQ. The CDR3 runs 14 residues. The germline V and J ends were trimmed by 3 bases and 3 bases, with 12 bases remaining between them. CDR3 bases: TGCGCCAGCAGCTGGGGGACTTCGAAAGAGACCCAGTACTTC. It encodes CASSWGTSKETQYF.

The chain has TRBV6-5 and TRBJ1-1; D may be TRBD1 (5 bases). CDR3 length equals 15 residues. Deletions cut 2 bases from V and 5 bases from J, with 15 bases between. CDR1 is MNHEY and CDR2 is SVGAGI in the germline V gene. DNA for the CDR3: TGTGCCAGCAGTTACACAGGCCCGATGGGGACTGAAGCTTTCTTT. Translating gives CASSYTGPMGTEAFF.

This rearrangement joins TRBV28 to TRBJ1-2; TRBD1 is a possible D gene (5 bases). Per the germline V gene, CDR1 is MDHEN and CDR2 is SYDVKM. Trimming cost V 2 bases and J 3 bases, with 13 bases left between them. The CDR3 has 15 amino acids. The CDR3 sequence: CASSLGLATDYGYTF. The CDR3 DNA reads as TGTGCCAGCAGTTTAGGTCTTGCGACAGACTATGGCTACACCTTC.